These 3 T cell receptor beta chains were sequenced from one sample in a study of blood T cell repertoires in COVID-19. Repertoires were generated with immunoSEQ multiplex PCR, while TCRdb's copy carries only in-frame clones and drops some. The data show 200,000 to 300,000 clones, more than 80% seen once. The sample consisted of peripheral blood. The receptors were sampled from an elderly woman with COVID-19, enrolled during active disease.

The CDR3 sequence: CASSPQNEIGTEAFF. CDR3 DNA: TGTGCCAGCAGCCCCCAAAATGAAATCGGCACTGAAGCTTTCTTT. The chain has TRBV9 and TRBJ1-1, with D uncertain. Germline CDR1 is SGDLS and CDR2 is YYNGEE. CDR3 length: 15 amino acids. Trimming pared 4 bases from V and 4 bases from J, leaving 17 bases between.

The chain employs TRBV18 and TRBJ1-1; 9 bases line up with TRBD1. The ends lost 3 bases at V and 5 bases at J; junction bases unmatched: 7. CDR3 length equals 15 residues. CDR1 is KGHSH, CDR2 LQKENI, per germline. CDR3 loop: CASSPYRDRVTEAFF. DNA for the CDR3: TGTGCCAGCTCACCTTACCGGGACAGGGTAACTGAAGCTTTCTTT.

In this sample, this clone turned up once. The chain uses TRBV30 and TRBJ2-3; a weak D match, TRBD1 (5 bases). Trimming stripped 3 bases from V and 3 bases from J, with 10 bases between. Per the germline V gene, CDR1 is GTSNPN and CDR2 is SVGIG (reference sequence). The CDR3 covers 13 residues. DNA for the CDR3: TGTGCCTGGAGGCCGCCAGGGACAGATACGCAGTATTTT. It is translated as CAWRPPGTDTQYF.